This TCR beta chain comes out of a study of blood T cell repertoires in COVID-19. Germline CDR1 SGHNT, CDR2 YYREEE (reference sequence). CDR3 length: 17 amino acids. The trim removed 6 bases at V and 0 bases at J, leaving 9 bases unmatched. Only in-frame clones appear in the TCRdb table, and some are missing; sequencing was by immunoSEQ multiplex PCR. The data show around 47,000 clones, with around 87% seen just once and 23% held by the top ten. Material: peripheral blood. The receptor's source is a woman of 80 years or more in a cohort sampled during active or convalescent COVID-19. The V call is TRBV5-4, the J call TRBJ2-7, with 13 positions matching TRBD2. CDR3 sequence (DNA): TGTGCCAGCAAAAGACTAGCGGGGGGCCCCTCCTCCTACGAGCAGTACTTC. This translates into CASKRLAGGPSSYEQYF.